These 22 T cell receptor beta chains came from one sample sequenced in a study of blood T cell repertoires in COVID-19. This table comes from immunoSEQ multiplex PCR, and its TCRdb copy is limited to in-frame clones, with some not included. The profile shows about 260,000 clones, about 80% of them singletons. Sequenced sample: peripheral blood. The source is a woman aged 80 or older with acute or convalescent COVID-19.

The CDR3 DNA follows: TGTGCCAGCAGCTATTACAGGGGGGAGACCCAGTACTTC. Protein: CASSYYRGETQYF. The chain recombines TRBV7-3 with TRBJ2-5, with 8 bases fitting TRBD1. The CDR3 sequence is 13 residues long. CDR1 and CDR2 (germline): SGHTA, FQGTGA. Trimming took 4 bases from V and 5 from J; bases not matched to a gene: 3.

J is TRBJ1-5 and V is TRBV6-5; 7 nucleotides agree with TRBD1. This CDR3 has 15 amino acids. V shed 6 bases, J shed 4 bases, and the junction held 9 bases outside the gene matches. Germline V gene sequence: CDR1 MNHEY, CDR2 SVGAGI. CDR3 in amino acids: CASSAGTVTNQPQHF. The CDR3 DNA follows: TGTGCCAGCAGCGCTGGGACAGTAACTAATCAGCCCCAGCATTTT.

This chain connects TRBV4-3 to TRBJ1-3, with a possible D match to TRBD1 (5 bases). Deletions cut 0 bases from V and 0 bases from J, with 12 bases between. CDR1 is LGHNA and CDR2 is YSLEER in the germline V gene. There are 17 residues in the CDR3. CDR3 sequence: CASSQDRGSSSGNTIYF. For the CDR3, the DNA is TGCGCCAGCAGCCAAGATAGGGGCAGTTCCTCTGGAAACACCATATATTTT.

This clone was seen more than once but under ten times. The chain links TRBV18 to TRBJ2-7; TRBD2 agrees at 7 bases. The V and J ends lost 3 bases and 4 bases, in that order; junction bases with no gene match: 9. This CDR3 comprises 15 residues. CDR1 is KGHSH and CDR2 is LQKENI in the germline V gene. CDR3 in amino acids: CASSPQSRGGYEQYF. As DNA, the CDR3 is TGTGCCAGCTCACCTCAGTCGAGGGGAGGGTACGAGCAGTACTTC. The full variable domain, its missing parts supplied by reference TRBV18 and TRBJ2-7, is NAGVMQNPRHLVRRRGQEARLRCSPMKGHSHVYWYRQLPEEGLKFMVYLQKENIIDESGMPKERFSAEFPKEGPSILRIQQVVRGDSAAYFCASSPQSRGGYEQYFGPGTRLTVT.

The chain joins TRBV7-9 to TRBJ1-2; D is undetermined. V lost 1 base and J lost 3, with 6 bases in between. The V gene's germline CDR1 is SEHNR and CDR2 FQNEAQ (reference sequence). This CDR3 contains 13 residues. The chain's CDR3 is CASSLGGDYGYTF. The CDR3 DNA reads as TGTGCCAGCAGCTTAGGCGGGGACTATGGCTACACCTTC.

The chain carries TRBV7-7 and TRBJ2-5, with 9 bases fitting TRBD1. Looked up from germline, CDR1 is SSHAT and CDR2 is FNYEAQ (reference sequence). The CDR3 spans 16 residues. Trimming removed 5 bases from V and 4 bases from J; junction bases left unmatched: 11. The CDR3 DNA sequence: TGTGCCAGCAGCGCGCTCGGGGGACAGGGAGCAGAGACCCAGTACTTC. Translated: CASSALGGQGAETQYF.

This chain's CDR3 is CASSRTSGGADTQYF. For the CDR3, the DNA is TGTGCCAGCAGTCGGACTAGCGGGGGGGCGGATACGCAGTATTTT. This chain uses TRBV11-1 with TRBJ2-3, with TRBD2 matching over 15 bases. Unmatched junction bases numbered 4, after V lost 6 bases and J lost 6 bases. CDR1 and CDR2 from the germline V gene are SGHAT and FQDESV (reference sequence). The CDR3 is 15 amino acids.

The chain combines TRBV4-1 with TRBJ2-7; 9 bases agree with TRBD2. Germline CDR1 is MGHRA and CDR2 is YSYEKL. The CDR3 totals 15 residues. V gave up 1 base and J gave up 5 bases; unmatched junction bases: 6. The DNA of the CDR3 is TGCGCCAGCAGCCAAGTTTTAGCGGGAGACGACGAGCAGTACTTC. It codes for CASSQVLAGDDEQYF.

The chain couples TRBV11-2 to TRBJ2-3; tentative D call: TRBD2 (7 bases). The germline V gene has CDR1 SGHAT and CDR2 FQNNGV. Trimming shortened V by 8 bases and J by 2 bases, and 20 bases separated the two germline ends. This CDR3 has 16 residues. The DNA for the CDR3 is TGTGCCAGCGGGGGGGGCGGGGGAGGCCTCACAGATACGCAGTATTTT. As protein: CASGGGGGGLTDTQYF.

Turning to this clone: Other DNA sequences in the same sample also yield this CDR3. CDR3 region: CSVEGRNYGYTF. The DNA for the CDR3 is TGCAGCGTTGAGGGCAGAAACTATGGCTACACCTTC. V gene TRBV29-1 combines with J gene TRBJ1-2; D not certain. Trimming took 3 bases from V and 2 from J, leaving 7 bases between them. Germline CDR1 and CDR2: SQVTM and ANQGSEA. The CDR3 has 12 residues.

The chain recombines TRBV4-1 with TRBJ1-4; D gene ambiguous. The CDR3 is 15 amino acids. Trimming took off 4 bases at V and 4 bases at J, with 13 bases between the two ends. CDR1 MGHRA and CDR2 YSYEKL come from the germline V gene. As DNA, the CDR3 is TGCGCCAGCAGCCCTGAACTGGACTTTAATGAAAAACTGTTTTTT. Translation: CASSPELDFNEKLFF.

This chain uses TRBV9 with TRBJ1-4; D uncertain. Germline V gene data show CDR1 as SGDLS and CDR2 as YYNGEE. The length of the CDR3 is 13 residues. Trimming took off 3 bases at V and 6 bases at J, with 9 bases between the two ends. The DNA for the CDR3 is TGTGCCAGCAGCGATGCCGGGGATGAAAAACTGTTTTTT. It is translated as CASSDAGDEKLFF.

The CDR3 protein is CASSPRDRPDTQYF. CDR3 sequence (DNA): TGTGCCAGCAGCCCCAGGGACAGGCCAGATACGCAGTATTTT. The chain links TRBV11-3 to TRBJ2-3; 8 bases are a match to TRBD1. V was clipped by 5 bases and J by 4 bases; unmatched bases: 5. The germline V gene has CDR1 SGHNT and CDR2 YENEEA. The CDR3 extends over 14 amino acids.

The genes are TRBV4-1 and TRBJ1-3, with D tentatively TRBD1 (5 bases). Trimming stripped 4 bases from V and 1 base from J, with 14 bases between. The CDR3 is 16 amino acids. The germline gives CDR1 MGHRA, CDR2 YSYEKL. The CDR3 protein is CASSRPGLGSGNTIYF. In DNA, the CDR3 is TGCGCCAGCAGCCGTCCAGGGTTGGGATCTGGAAACACCATATATTTT.

The J gene is TRBJ1-6, the V gene TRBV20-1, with D possibly being TRBD1 (6 bases). CDR3 length equals 14 residues. Trimming removed 3 bases from V and 6 bases from J, with 12 bases in between. The germline V gene encodes CDR1 DFQATT and CDR2 SNEGSKA (reference sequence). Written as DNA, the CDR3 is TGCAGTGCTAGTCCAGGGGCGGGTAATTCACCCCTCCACTTT. Translation: CSASPGAGNSPLHF.

The chain couples TRBV28 to TRBJ2-7; 8 nucleotides match TRBD2. Germline V CDR1 and CDR2: MDHEN, SYDVKM. CDR3 length equals 16 residues. The trim removed 6 bases at V and 5 bases at J, leaving 15 bases unmatched. CDR3 nucleotides: TGTGCCAGCAGCTCCCCCCGAAGCGGGAGATCCCACGAGCAGTACTTC. It encodes CASSSPRSGRSHEQYF.

V is TRBV6-2 or TRBV6-3 and J is TRBJ1-6; D might be TRBD1 (5 bases). The V end was cut by 2 bases, the J end by 4 bases, with 12 bases between. This CDR3 spans 16 amino acids. Germline values: CDR1 MNHEY, CDR2 SVGEGT. CDR3 sequence (DNA): TGTGCCAGCAGTTACGGGGCAGCAGCTTATAATTCACCCCTCCACTTT. It yields the protein CASSYGAAAYNSPLHF.

This CDR3 is CASSRDRGKGEQYF. CDR3 nucleotide sequence: TGTGCCAGCAGCAGGGACAGGGGAAAGGGGGAGCAGTACTTC. V and J are TRBV7-7 and TRBJ2-7; 10 nucleotides align to TRBD1. The CDR3 runs 14 residues. V was pared by 5 bases and J by 7 bases, with 8 bases of the junction left unmatched. Germline V gives CDR1 SSHAT, CDR2 FNYEAQ (reference sequence).

The chain couples TRBV2 to TRBJ2-3, with 7 bases identical to TRBD1. CDR3 length: 15 residues. Germline CDR1 SNHLY, CDR2 FYNNEI. Unmatched junction bases numbered 7, after V lost 6 bases and J lost 1 base. The CDR3 nucleotides read TGTGCCAGCAGGGCAACAGGGGCCCGCACAGATACGCAGTATTTT. Translating gives CASRATGARTDTQYF.

This chain connects TRBV11-2 to TRBJ1-1; a possible D gene is TRBD1 (6 bases). V was trimmed by 0 bases and J by 0 bases, leaving 20 bases between them. Germline V gene lookup returns CDR1 SGHAT and CDR2 FQNNGV. The CDR3 contains 19 residues. The DNA of the CDR3 is TGTGCCAGCAGCTTAGATAAAAGATCGGCAGGGGTTATGAACACTGAAGCTTTCTTT. Translating it yields CASSLDKRSAGVMNTEAFF.

V is TRBV21-1 and J is TRBJ2-1; TRBD2, the table's D call, lacks a check against the DNA. TRBV21-1 represents a pseudogene. The CDR3 consists of 15 residues. The CDR3 loop reads CASSRRPGRPHEQFF. CDR3 sequence (DNA): TGTGCCAGCAGCAGGAGGCCCGGAAGGCCCCATGAGCAGTTCTTC.

This chain uses TRBV18 with TRBJ1-2; 8 nucleotides line up with TRBD1. The germline CDR1 and CDR2 sequences are KGHSH and LQKENI. CDR3 size: 14 residues. V shed 4 bases and J 4 bases; nucleotides not matched to a gene: 5. This CDR3 reads CASSLQDRVYGYTF. CDR3 in DNA: TGTGCCAGCTCACTTCAGGACAGGGTCTATGGCTACACCTTC.